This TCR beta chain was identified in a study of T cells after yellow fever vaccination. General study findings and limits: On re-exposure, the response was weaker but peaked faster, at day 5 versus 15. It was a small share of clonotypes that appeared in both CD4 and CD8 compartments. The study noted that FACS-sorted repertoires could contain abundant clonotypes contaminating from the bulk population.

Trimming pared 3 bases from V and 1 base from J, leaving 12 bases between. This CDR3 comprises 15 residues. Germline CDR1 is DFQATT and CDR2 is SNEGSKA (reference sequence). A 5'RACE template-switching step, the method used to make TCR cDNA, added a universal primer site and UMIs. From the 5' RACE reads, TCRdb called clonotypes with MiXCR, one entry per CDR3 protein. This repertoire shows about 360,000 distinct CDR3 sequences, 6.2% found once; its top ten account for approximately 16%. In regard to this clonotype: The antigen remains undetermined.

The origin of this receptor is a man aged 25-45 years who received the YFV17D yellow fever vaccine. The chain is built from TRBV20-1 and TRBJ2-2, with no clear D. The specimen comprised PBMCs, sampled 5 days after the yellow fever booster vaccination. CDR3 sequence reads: CSARDWQVNTGELFF. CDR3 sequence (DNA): TGCAGTGCTAGGGATTGGCAGGTGAACACCGGGGAGCTGTTTTTT.